The sequence of this TCR beta chain was determined in a study of blood T cell repertoires in COVID-19. Across the study: Collection of acute and convalescent COVID-19 samples took place in the United States, Italy and Spain. The cDNA or gDNA used as material had been derived from T cells, B-cell-depleted T cells, or PBMCs.

There are 13 residues in the CDR3. CDR1 is GTSNPN and CDR2 is SVGIG in the germline V gene (reference sequence). The V end was cut by 2 bases, the J end by 5 bases, with 12 bases between. Using immunoSEQ multiplex PCR, the repertoire was profiled, and TCRdb retains in-frame clones only, with some absent. The profile covers about 330,000 clones, with approximately 90% appearing a single time and approximately 5% taken by the ten largest. This chain joins TRBV30 and TRBJ1-1; D unresolved. The TCR was taken from a woman in her thirties who had recovered from COVID-19. Sequenced: PBMCs or T cells enriched from blood (not recorded which). This chain's CDR3 is CAWSTEGNTEAFF. DNA for the CDR3: TGTGCCTGGAGTACAGAGGGAAATACTGAAGCTTTCTTT.